This is a list of T cell receptor beta chains from one sample in a study of somatic mutations in cytotoxic T cells in rheumatoid arthritis. Method: immunoSEQ multiplex PCR; TCRdb's copy keeps in-frame clones and lacks some. The table has some 18,000 clones, over 75% seen once. Sequencing was done on a sample of CD8+ T cells sorted from blood. Receptors were obtained from an adult with rheumatoid arthritis. Both conserved end residues are trimmed from each CDR3. A D gene is named only where the DNA matches it firmly. Where a row states a size, it is once, few, many or the class of an expanded clone; other rows omit it.

TRBV2,-,TRBJ2-7,-,ASSVAPGGSYEQY
TRBV28,few,TRBJ1-1,-,ASRGVLNTEAF
TRBV4-2,-,TRBJ2-1,-,ASSQDLDNEQF
TRBV7-8,-,TRBJ2-6,-,ASSKPLT
TRBV4-1,-,TRBJ1-2,TRBD1,ASSRPGTGVGYT
TRBV27,-,TRBJ2-3,TRBD2,ASSPPPAGLTDTQY
TRBV6-5,-,TRBJ2-1,-,ASSYSRPDNEQF
TRBV29-1,-,TRBJ2-7,-,SVEDLTGEQY
TRBV7-6,once,TRBJ2-1,-,ASSASQGISYNEQF
TRBV9,few,TRBJ2-7,TRBD1,ASSPRGQGAYEQY
TRBV30,-,TRBJ2-7,TRBD2,AWESGDRPYEQY
TRBV28,-,TRBJ2-3,TRBD2,ASSSPPGVAGGLSTDTQY
TRBV6-6,-,TRBJ2-3,TRBD2,ASPTSGNTDTQY
TRBV9,-,TRBJ2-2,-,ASSGDSGPTGELF
TRBV27,-,TRBJ2-3,-,ASSQGRERDTQY
TRBV21-1,-,TRBJ2-7,-,ASSKAVAGNSETVWEQY
TRBV6-6,-,TRBJ2-7,-,ASRQGIKSYEQY
TRBV7-9,once,TRBJ1-2,TRBD1,ASSLAGQGADGYT
TRBV4-3,-,TRBJ1-1,-,ASSQDTDPNTEAF
TRBV5-6,-,TRBJ2-5,TRBD1,ASSSGTGETQY
TRBV19,once,TRBJ2-1,-,ASSPLGLRPAARELAYNEQF
TRBV7-2,-,TRBJ2-3,TRBD2,ASSPPFPAGDTDTQY
TRBV7-3,-,TRBJ1-6,-,ASSLRKNSPLH
TRBV21-1,-,TRBJ2-1,-,ASSKEATRPTAHEQF
TRBV6-6,-,TRBJ2-7,-,ASTSSRGTVAYEQY
TRBV5-1,few,TRBJ2-5,-,ASSWDQETQY
TRBV7-8,-,TRBJ1-6,-,ASSEEGSTGQVKHNSPLH
TRBV6-5,-,TRBJ2-2,-,ASSFGTSHGELF
TRBV5-4,-,TRBJ2-5,TRBD2,ASSRTSGAGETQY
TRBV4-1,-,TRBJ1-4,-,ASSQSTGNNELF
TRBV12-5,once,TRBJ2-5,-,ASGSGVGGKETQY
TRBV19,-,TRBJ2-7,TRBD1,ASSLGDSYEQY
TRBV4-2,-,TRBJ2-6,-,ASSQERIKAGANVLT
TRBV28,-,TRBJ2-1,TRBD1,ASSPTGSSYNEQF
TRBV20-1,-,TRBJ2-1,-,SARSGNEQF
TRBV11-1,-,TRBJ2-3,-,ASSLIAPDTQY
TRBV5-8,-,TRBJ1-1,-,ASSLFPGTEAF
TRBV11-2,-,TRBJ2-1,-,ASSLMTDGYQSEQF
TRBV6-1,-,TRBJ2-5,TRBD1,ASRYRGRETQY
TRBV25-1,-,TRBJ2-7,TRBD1,ASSESTGGPLEQY
TRBV18,once,TRBJ1-2,TRBD1,ASSPRPDRDYGYT
TRBV27,-,TRBJ2-7,TRBD1,ASSRGQGFYEQY